One sample yielded the 3 T cell receptor beta chains listed below, sequenced in a study of T cells after posttransplantation cyclophosphamide. Sequencing used immunoSEQ multiplex PCR; TCRdb keeps in-frame clones, though not all of them. The table includes about 18,000 clones, approximately 87% detected once. Sequenced input: memory CD4+ T cells sorted from blood. These receptors were taken from a man younger than 45 in good health and a related stem cell transplant donor.

V is TRBV14 and J is TRBJ2-5; 10 bases are shared with TRBD1. This CDR3 spans 19 amino acids. Germline CDR1 and CDR2: SGHDN and FVKESK. J lost 1 base, V lost 3 bases, and 14 bases had no gene match. The CDR3 sequence is CASSQINFRDRGGQETQYF. As DNA, the CDR3 is TGTGCCAGCAGCCAGATAAACTTCCGGGACAGGGGAGGCCAAGAGACCCAGTACTTC.

This chain links TRBV19 with TRBJ2-1; 8 bases line up with TRBD2. Per the germline V gene, CDR1 is LNHDA and CDR2 is SQIVND (reference sequence). V was pared by 5 bases and J by 2 bases, with 8 bases of the junction left unmatched. This CDR3 spans 16 amino acids. The CDR3 reads CASSFGGGRPYNEQFF. CDR3 bases: TGTGCCAGTAGTTTCGGGGGGGGCCGCCCCTACAATGAGCAGTTCTTC.

V is TRBV2 and J is TRBJ2-1; TRBD2 agrees at 7 bases. V was pared by 7 bases and J by 7 bases, with 7 bases of the junction left unmatched. Germline-derived CDR1 and CDR2 are SNHLY and FYNNEI. The CDR3 consists of 13 residues. CDR3 protein: CASKSGELNEQFF. The CDR3 DNA reads as TGTGCCAGCAAGAGCGGGGAATTGAATGAGCAGTTCTTC.